Following are 21 T cell receptor beta chains from one sample sequenced in a study of PD-L1 blockade in urothelial cancer. Some clones are missing from TCRdb's copy, which holds only in-frame ones; the method was immunoSEQ multiplex PCR. The table lists approximately 47,000 clones, approximately 78% of them singletons, with under 2% in the top ten. Time point defined: pretreatment peripheral blood. The sample here was PBMCs, taken around atezolizumab (anti-PD-L1) treatment. The receptors come from a man in his fifties or sixties with urothelial cancer.

The rearrangement joins TRBV7-8 to TRBJ2-2; maybe TRBD1 (5 bases). This CDR3 is built from 18 residues. Germline lookup yields CDR1 SGHVS and CDR2 FQNEAQ. Trimming cost V 1 base and J 6 bases, with 21 bases left between them. CDR3 bases: TGTGCCAGCAGCTTAGTGGGCGCAGGGTTAGGCGGACCCGGGGAGCTGTTTTTT. Translation gives CASSLVGAGLGGPGELFF.

The genes are TRBV19 and TRBJ2-7; a weak D match, TRBD2 (6 bases). Trimming stripped 4 bases from V and 5 bases from J, with 18 bases between. The germline CDR1 and CDR2 sequences are LNHDA and SQIVND (reference sequence). This CDR3 region has 15 residues. CDR3 in DNA: TGTGCCAGTAGTAGGGAGGTGGGCCTGTGGAACGAGCAGTACTTC. The encoded protein is CASSREVGLWNEQYF.

This sequence joins TRBV29-1 and TRBJ1-2, with a possible D match to TRBD1 (6 bases). The length of the CDR3 is 12 residues. The V end lost 6 bases, the J end lost 3 bases, and 11 bases lay between the germline ends. The germline gives CDR1 SQVTM, CDR2 ANQGSEA. The CDR3 loop reads CSVYRVDYGYTF. DNA of the CDR3: TGCAGCGTATACAGGGTTGACTATGGCTACACCTTC. Filled out from reference TRBV29-1 and TRBJ1-2, the complete variable domain reads SAVISQKPSRDICQRGTSLTIQCQVDSQVTMMFWYRQQPGQSLTLIATANQGSEATYESGFVIDKFPISRPNLTFSTLTVSNMSPEDSSIYLCSVYRVDYGYTFGSGTRLTVV.

This rearrangement joins TRBV30 to TRBJ2-1; D is unresolved. The length of the CDR3 is 11 residues. Germline V gene sequence: CDR1 GTSNPN, CDR2 SVGIG (reference sequence). V lost 0 bases and J lost 5, with 2 bases in between. The chain's CDR3 is CAWSVNNEQFF. In DNA form, the CDR3 reads TGTGCCTGGAGTGTCAACAATGAGCAGTTCTTC.

This chain connects TRBV7-2 to TRBJ2-1; TRBD1 aligns across 7 bases. The V gene's germline CDR1 is SGHTA and CDR2 FQGNSA. The CDR3 consists of 14 residues. The V and J ends lost 0 bases and 11 bases, in that order; junction bases with no gene match: 7. CDR3 loop: CASSLALRGRKQFF. DNA of the CDR3: TGTGCCAGCAGCTTAGCTTTGAGGGGGCGGAAGCAGTTCTTC. The complete variable domain, with remaining parts taken from reference TRBV7-2 and TRBJ2-1, reads GAGVSQSPSNKVTEKGKDVELRCDPISGHTALYWYRQSLGQGLEFLIYFQGNSAPDKSGLPSDRFSAERTGGSVSTLTIQRTQQEDSAVYLCASSLALRGRKQFFGPGTRLTVL.

Only one count was recorded for this clone. This chain joins TRBV19 and TRBJ2-7, with TRBD1 identical over 8 bases. This CDR3 has 14 amino acids. Germline values: CDR1 LNHDA, CDR2 SQIVND (reference sequence). The J segment lost 7 bases and the V segment lost 9 bases, leaving 14 bases of the junction unmatched. The CDR3 sequence: CASQIQDRVWEQYV. CDR3 nucleotides: TGTGCCAGCCAGATCCAGGACAGGGTTTGGGAGCAGTACGTC.

The rearrangement joins TRBV2 to TRBJ1-5; 8 bases map to TRBD1. In germline, CDR1 is SNHLY, CDR2 FYNNEI. Losses at the gene ends were 7 bases for V and 2 bases for J; bases not matched to a gene: 10. The CDR3 length is 16 residues. The CDR3 is CASMGPGGAGNQPQHF. The CDR3 DNA reads as TGTGCCAGCATGGGGCCAGGGGGCGCGGGCAATCAGCCCCAGCATTTT.

The rearrangement uses TRBV28 and TRBJ1-2; D might be TRBD1 (5 bases). CDR3 length equals 13 residues. Trimming stripped 6 bases from V and 4 bases from J, with 12 bases between. CDR1 MDHEN and CDR2 SYDVKM come from the germline V gene. The CDR3 region is CASREQVVYGYTF. In DNA, the CDR3 is TGTGCCAGCAGAGAACAGGTAGTCTATGGCTACACCTTC.

This clone was seen more than once but under ten times. The CDR3 is CASSLDGGTNEKLFF. The DNA of the CDR3 is TGTGCCAGCAGCCTAGACGGGGGTACTAATGAAAAACTGTTTTTT. This rearrangement joins TRBV2 to TRBJ1-4, with D possibly being TRBD1 (5 bases). CDR1 is SNHLY and CDR2 is FYNNEI in the germline V gene. V lost 6 bases and J 2 bases, leaving 13 bases between the germline ends. This CDR3 has 15 amino acids.

The chain combines TRBV27 with TRBJ1-2; no firm D call. The CDR3 runs 13 residues. Trimming took off 5 bases at V and 4 bases at J, with 11 bases between the two ends. The germline V gene has CDR1 MNHEY and CDR2 SMNVEV (reference sequence). CDR3: CASSLSRSYGYTF. The CDR3 DNA reads as TGTGCCAGCAGTCTCTCCCGCAGCTATGGCTACACCTTC.

V usage is TRBV19 and J usage is TRBJ1-5, with 8 nucleotides matching TRBD1. V dropped 2 bases and J dropped 7; count of bases not matched to a gene: 4. CDR1 is LNHDA and CDR2 is SQIVND in the germline V gene (reference sequence). The CDR3 contains 14 residues. The CDR3 DNA sequence: TGTGCCAGTAGTATACGGACAGGGCGGCAGCCCCAGCATTTT. Protein product: CASSIRTGRQPQHF.

The chain carries TRBV27 and TRBJ2-1; possible D gene TRBD1, 6 bases. V was trimmed by 3 bases and J by 9 bases, leaving 12 bases between them. The CDR3 is 13 amino acids. Germline V gene lookup returns CDR1 MNHEY and CDR2 SMNVEV (reference sequence). This chain's CDR3 is CASSFRDIGEQFF. The CDR3 DNA sequence: TGTGCCAGCAGTTTCCGGGACATAGGTGAGCAGTTCTTC.

The gene calls are TRBV7-8 and TRBJ2-1; D gene uncertain. The germline V gene has CDR1 SGHVS and CDR2 FQNEAQ. The CDR3 loop spans 14 amino acids. The V end lost 8 bases, the J end lost 2 bases, and 13 bases lay between the germline ends. The CDR3 is CASANTMTYNEQFF. The CDR3 DNA is TGTGCCAGCGCAAATACAATGACCTACAATGAGCAGTTCTTC.

This chain connects TRBV4-2 to TRBJ1-1, with 7 bases identical to TRBD1. The CDR3 loop spans 17 amino acids. V gave up 4 bases and J gave up 0 bases; unmatched junction bases: 11. CDR1 and CDR2 from the germline V gene are LGHNA and YNFKEQ. As DNA, the CDR3 is TGTGCCAGCAGCCCCACCCCGTCCGGGACAGTGAACACTGAAGCTTTCTTT. Residues: CASSPTPSGTVNTEAFF.

This clone was detected once. The chain joins TRBV6-6 to TRBJ1-6; 8 nucleotides agree with TRBD1. The CDR3 totals 14 residues. Per germline, CDR1 MNHNY and CDR2 SVGAGI (reference sequence). Losses at the gene ends were 6 bases for V and 7 bases for J; bases not matched to a gene: 5. Here the CDR3 reads CASSPQGANSPLHF. The CDR3, as DNA: TGTGCCAGCAGCCCCCAGGGGGCAAATTCACCCCTCCACTTT.

V is TRBV21-1 and J is TRBJ1-1; TRBD1, the table's D call, was not compared with the DNA. TRBV21-1 is an annotated pseudogene. This CDR3 has 17 amino acids. CDR3 amino acids: CASSKPPRTGMNTEAFF. In DNA form, the CDR3 reads TGTGCCAGCAGCAAACCCCCCCGGACAGGGATGAACACTGAAGCTTTCTTT.

This chain connects TRBV10-1 to TRBJ2-4; perhaps TRBD1 as D (6 bases). This CDR3 comprises 13 residues. Trimming removed 4 bases from V and 5 bases from J, with 9 bases in between. The germline V gene encodes CDR1 WNHNN and CDR2 SYGVQD (reference sequence). This CDR3 is CASSGTAQNIQYF. CDR3 DNA sequence: TGCGCCAGCAGTGGGACAGCACAAAACATTCAGTACTTC.

V is TRBV27 and J is TRBJ1-4; D might be TRBD1 (5 bases). V dropped 5 bases and J dropped 8 bases, with 18 bases sitting between them. CDR1 is MNHEY, CDR2 SMNVEV, per germline (reference sequence). The CDR3 is 15 residues long. DNA of the CDR3: TGTGCCAGCAGTATCATTGGGGCAGGAAGGGAAAAACTGTTTTTT. Translated, it gives CASSIIGAGREKLFF.

The J gene is TRBJ2-5, the V gene TRBV5-4; D may be TRBD1 (5 bases). This CDR3 comprises 14 residues. In germline, CDR1 is SGHNT, CDR2 YYREEE (reference sequence). The V end lost 1 base, the J end lost 2 bases, and 9 bases lay between the germline ends. This CDR3 reads CASSLLTAQETQYF. For the CDR3, the DNA is TGTGCCAGCAGCTTGTTGACAGCTCAAGAGACCCAGTACTTC.

V is TRBV18 and J is TRBJ1-4, with TRBD1 matching over 7 bases. The CDR3 totals 18 residues. V was pared by 2 bases and J by 8 bases, with 17 bases of the junction left unmatched. The V gene's germline CDR1 is KGHSH and CDR2 LQKENI. The CDR3 nucleotides read TGTGCCAGCTCACCAAAAGGGGGATCCACAGGGGAGGAGGAAAAACTGTTTTTT. Protein product: CASSPKGGSTGEEEKLFF.

The chain links TRBV25-1 to TRBJ1-4; tentatively, D is TRBD1 (5 bases). Germline V gives CDR1 MGHDK, CDR2 SYGVNS. The CDR3 covers 14 residues. V lost 3 bases to trimming and J lost 10 bases, with 15 bases between them. The CDR3 bases are TGTGCCAGCAGTGATCCAGGGAAAGGGATAAAACTGTTTTTT. As protein: CASSDPGKGIKLFF.